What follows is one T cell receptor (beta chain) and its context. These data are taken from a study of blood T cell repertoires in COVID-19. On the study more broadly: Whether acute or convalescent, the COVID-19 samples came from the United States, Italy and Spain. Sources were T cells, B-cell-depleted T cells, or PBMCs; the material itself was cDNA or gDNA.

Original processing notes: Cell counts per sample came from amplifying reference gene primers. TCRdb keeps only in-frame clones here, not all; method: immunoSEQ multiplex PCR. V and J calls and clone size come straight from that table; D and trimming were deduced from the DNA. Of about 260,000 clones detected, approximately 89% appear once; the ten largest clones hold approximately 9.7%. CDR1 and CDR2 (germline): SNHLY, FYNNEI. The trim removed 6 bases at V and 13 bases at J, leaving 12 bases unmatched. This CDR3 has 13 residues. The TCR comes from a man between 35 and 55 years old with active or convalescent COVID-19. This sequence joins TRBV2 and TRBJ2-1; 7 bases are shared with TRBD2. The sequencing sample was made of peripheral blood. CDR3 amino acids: CASSQGLEGLQFF. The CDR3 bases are TGTGCCAGCAGCCAAGGACTAGAGGGTCTCCAGTTCTTC.